The 23 T cell receptor beta chains below all came from one sample that was sequenced in a study of T cells in Graves' hyperthyroidism and ophthalmopathy (dated by TCRdb to the late 2010s). The method behind the library was multiplex PCR. The sequencing machine was an Illumina HiSeq 2000. TCR beta CDR3 regions were amplified from RNA transcripts. The first round of RT-PCR for the TCR CDR3 was performed with the HTBI primer set and the Qiagen OneStep RT-PCR kit. Starting from the raw public reads, TCRdb applied fastp trimming at Q25, assembled clones with MiXCR and retained in-frame beta chains. Merged by CDR3 protein, the rows form single entries marked with the most common genes and DNA. This sample is represented by around 450,000 distinct CDR3 sequences; around 13% of them were singletons. 5% to 6.5% of the sample rests with the top ten. Source material: blood. The receptors were gathered from a woman aged 18-35 years with Graves' hyperthyroidism.

Details on this clonotype: It may be a read error: a sequence one base away is much more abundant. This chain connects TRBV3-1 to TRBJ2-7; 8 nucleotides agree with TRBD2. Germline-derived CDR1 and CDR2 are LGHDT and YNNKEL (reference sequence). The CDR3 has 20 amino acids. CDR3 in amino acids: CAGSPHLGLATSHSSYEQYF. Written as DNA, the CDR3 is TGTGCCGGCAGCCCCCACCTAGGACTAGCTACATCCCACAGCTCCTACGAGCAGTACTTC.

This clonotype has a count of ten or more. The chain couples TRBV20-1 to TRBJ1-2; D unclear. Germline lookup yields CDR1 DFQATT and CDR2 SNEGSKA (reference sequence). V was clipped by 6 bases and J by 2 bases, with 13 bases between them. This CDR3 has 13 amino acids. The CDR3: CSAPTEANYGYTF. The CDR3 DNA reads TGCAGTGCACCCACGGAGGCCAACTATGGCTACACCTTC.

This clonotype was seen many times. The V gene is TRBV11-2, the J gene TRBJ2-7; TRBD1 matches 8 bases. The V and J ends lost 0 bases and 4 bases, in that order; junction bases with no gene match: 2. CDR3 size: 14 residues. Germline lookup yields CDR1 SGHAT and CDR2 FQNNGV. The CDR3 loop reads CASSLDWDRYEQYF. The CDR3 nucleotides read TGTGCCAGCAGCTTAGATTGGGACAGGTACGAGCAGTACTTC.

There are many counts of this clonotype. The rearrangement links TRBV27 to TRBJ2-5, with 7 bases aligning to TRBD1. After removal of 6 bases from V and 5 bases from J, the junction contained 9 bases not matched to a gene. The CDR3 is 14 amino acids. Germline CDR1 MNHEY, CDR2 SMNVEV (reference sequence). In DNA form, the CDR3 reads TGTGCCAGCAGGGAGACAGGGCCACGGGAGACCCAGTACTTC. This gives the protein CASRETGPRETQYF.

This clonotype has ten or more counts. The V and J genes are TRBV9 and TRBJ2-2; D is uncertain. The V gene's germline CDR1 is SGDLS and CDR2 YYNGEE. V was cut by 4 bases and J by 5 bases, with 6 bases left in between. The CDR3 runs 12 residues. The CDR3 loop is CASSTETGELFF. The DNA of the CDR3 is TGTGCCAGCAGCACCGAAACCGGGGAGCTGTTTTTT.

Comments on this clonotype: A much larger clone lies a single base off, so this may be a read error. V usage is TRBV28 and J usage is TRBJ1-5, with D maybe TRBD1 (6 bases). Germline V lookup: CDR1 MDHEN, CDR2 SYDVKM. Deletions cut 3 bases from V and 0 bases from J, with 18 bases between. This CDR3 region has 18 residues. CDR3 bases: TGTGCCAGCAGTTTTTCGCGAAGGGGGAGGCCTAGCAATCAGCCCCAGCATTTT. This translates into CASSFSRRGRPSNQPQHF.

This clonotype was counted many times. The J gene is TRBJ2-5, the V gene TRBV7-8, with 14 bases aligning to TRBD2. V shed 6 bases, J shed 4 bases, and the junction held 13 bases outside the gene matches. Germline V CDR1 and CDR2: SGHVS, FQNEAQ. This CDR3 has 18 residues. The CDR3 loop is CASRKTSGRAVGGETQYF. CDR3 DNA sequence: TGTGCCAGCAGGAAGACTAGCGGGAGGGCCGTAGGTGGAGAGACCCAGTACTTC. The full variable domain, rest sourced from reference TRBV7-8 and TRBJ2-5, is GAGVSQSPRYKVAKRGQDVALRCDPISGHVSLFWYQQALGQGPEFLTYFQNEAQLDKSGLPSDRFFAERPEGSVSTLKIQRTQQEDSAVYLCASRKTSGRAVGGETQYFGPGTRLLVL.

The CDR3 DNA is TGTGCCAGCAGTTTAGCGGGAGGGCCTAGTGGGTACAATGAGCAGTTCTTC. Its translation: CASSLAGGPSGYNEQFF. V gene TRBV27 combines with J gene TRBJ2-1; 9 bases are shared with TRBD2. With V trimmed by 2 bases and J by 4 bases, 9 bases remained unmatched. Germline V CDR1 and CDR2: MNHEY, SMNVEV (reference sequence). The CDR3 extends over 17 amino acids.

The V and J genes are TRBV6-1 and TRBJ2-3, with 11 nucleotides matching TRBD2. V lost 1 base and J lost 1; bases outside the gene matches: 4. Per germline, CDR1 MNHNS and CDR2 SASEGT. This CDR3 region has 17 residues. CDR3 DNA sequence: TGTGCCAGCAGTGAAGGGCTAGCGGGAGGCGGCACAGATACGCAGTATTTT. Residues: CASSEGLAGGGTDTQYF.

The chain has TRBV27 and TRBJ2-1; 13 bases align to TRBD2. Germline assignment: CDR1 MNHEY and CDR2 SMNVEV (reference sequence). J was trimmed by 10 bases and V by 7 bases; bases with no gene match: 10. CDR3 length: 15 amino acids. CDR3 DNA: TGTGCCAGCAAGGGCGGACTAGCGGGAGTTGGGGAGCAGTTCTTC. Translated, it gives CASKGGLAGVGEQFF.

Remarks on this clonotype: Relative to the germline gene, one junction end is altered; a read error may explain this. The chain links TRBV7-7 to TRBJ2-3, with TRBD2 matching over 11 bases. The V gene's germline CDR1 is SSHAT and CDR2 FNYEAQ (reference sequence). The length of the CDR3 is 15 residues. CDR3 protein: CASSLDGTSGGTQYF. The CDR3, as DNA: TGTGCTAGCAGCTTAGACGGGACTAGCGGCGGTACGCAGTATTTT.

This clonotype was counted at least ten times. V gene TRBV6-1 combines with J gene TRBJ2-7, with D maybe TRBD1 (6 bases). V was trimmed by 5 bases and J by 2 bases, leaving 13 bases between them. CDR1 is MNHNS and CDR2 is SASEGT in the germline V gene. This CDR3 has 14 residues. The CDR3 protein is CASSRTAQAYEQYF. Here the CDR3 DNA reads TGTGCCAGCAGTCGGACAGCACAAGCCTACGAGCAGTACTTC.

This clonotype was detected many times. The chain has TRBV7-2 and TRBJ1-6; 8 bases map to TRBD1. Unmatched junction bases numbered 13, after V lost 5 bases and J lost 7 bases. The CDR3 loop spans 17 amino acids. CDR1 SGHTA and CDR2 FQGNSA come from the germline V gene. CDR3 sequence: CASSIRQGAPSNSPLHF. The CDR3 bases are TGTGCCAGCAGCATTAGGCAGGGGGCGCCGAGCAATTCACCCCTCCACTTT. Complete variable domain (other parts from reference TRBV7-2 and TRBJ1-6): GAGVSQSPSNKVTEKGKDVELRCDPISGHTALYWYRQSLGQGLEFLIYFQGNSAPDKSGLPSDRFSAERTGGSVSTLTIQRTQQEDSAVYLCASSIRQGAPSNSPLHFGNGTRLTVT.

The chain carries TRBV6-1 and TRBJ1-2, with TRBD1 matching 9 bases. The trim removed 5 bases at V and 7 bases at J, leaving 11 bases unmatched. The CDR3 loop spans 15 amino acids. Germline V gives CDR1 MNHNS, CDR2 SASEGT. CDR3 protein: CASSHRPGQGSGYTF. Here the CDR3 DNA reads TGTGCCAGCAGTCACAGACCGGGACAGGGAAGTGGCTACACCTTC.

There are a few counts of this clonotype. This chain connects TRBV18 to TRBJ2-3; TRBD1 might be the D (6 bases). The CDR3 totals 17 residues. V lost 1 base, J lost 2 bases, and 16 bases lay in between. From germline, CDR1 is KGHSH and CDR2 LQKENI. In DNA form, the CDR3 reads TGTGCCAGCTCACCACTCTCGGCAGGGGAGAACACAGATACGCAGTATTTT. It codes for CASSPLSAGENTDTQYF.

This clonotype has at least ten counts. This chain uses TRBV18 with TRBJ1-5; 8 bases are shared with TRBD1. Unmatched junction bases numbered 4, after V lost 3 bases and J lost 0 bases. The germline V gene has CDR1 KGHSH and CDR2 LQKENI. This CDR3 has 16 residues. The CDR3 protein is CASSPDDRGSNQPQHF. The CDR3, as DNA: TGTGCCAGCTCACCTGACGACAGGGGTAGCAATCAGCCCCAGCATTTT.

This clonotype appeared many times. V gene TRBV5-1 combines with J gene TRBJ1-1; 7 nucleotides align to TRBD1. V was pared by 7 bases and J by 7 bases, with 13 bases of the junction left unmatched. The CDR3 runs to 14 residues. CDR1 and CDR2 from the germline V gene are SGHRS and YFSETQ. CDR3 protein: CASRRTGPNGEAFF. CDR3 nucleotide sequence: TGCGCCAGCCGAAGGACAGGCCCCAACGGTGAAGCTTTCTTT.

The rearrangement joins TRBV5-1 to TRBJ1-1; D is possibly TRBD1 (5 bases). V was shortened by 0 bases and J by 0 bases, with 9 bases between the two germline ends. This CDR3 spans 15 amino acids. Germline assignment: CDR1 SGHRS and CDR2 YFSETQ. The CDR3 sequence is CASSLVWGVNTEAFF. CDR3 DNA sequence: TGCGCCAGCAGCTTGGTTTGGGGGGTGAACACTGAAGCTTTCTTT.

This clonotype was picked up many times. V gene TRBV3-1 combines with J gene TRBJ1-3; D possibly corresponds to TRBD1 (5 bases). The germline V gene has CDR1 LGHDT and CDR2 YNNKEL (reference sequence). Trimming removed 3 bases from V and 4 bases from J, with 13 bases in between. The CDR3 is made up of 15 amino acids. CDR3 in amino acids: CASSHSDRFGNTIYF. For the CDR3, the DNA is TGTGCCAGCAGCCATTCCGACAGATTCGGAAACACCATATATTTT.

This clonotype has more than one count but fewer than ten. CDR3 nucleotide sequence: TGTGCCAGCAGCCAGCTTTCCTACGAGCAGTACTTC. It encodes CASSQLSYEQYF. V is TRBV3-1 and J is TRBJ2-7; no clear D. V gave up 3 bases and J gave up 1 base, with 4 bases separating them. This CDR3 comprises 12 residues. Germline V lookup: CDR1 LGHDT, CDR2 YNNKEL (reference sequence).

Details on this clonotype: One junction end disagrees with the germline gene, perhaps due to a read error. The genes are TRBV6-5 and TRBJ2-7; D might be TRBD1 (6 bases). The germline gives CDR1 MNHEY, CDR2 SVGAGI. The CDR3 length is 15 residues. The CDR3 sequence: CASSYGGAQSSEQYF. In DNA, the CDR3 is TGTGCCAGCAGTTACGGGGGCGCCCAGTCCTCCGAGCAGTACTTC.

At least ten counts were recorded for this clonotype. The chain recombines TRBV18 with TRBJ2-1; perhaps TRBD2 as D (6 bases). From germline, CDR1 is KGHSH and CDR2 LQKENI. Deletions cut 6 bases from V and 0 bases from J, with 12 bases between. CDR3 length: 15 residues. The chain's CDR3 is CASSEGWSSYNEQFF. The CDR3 nucleotides read TGTGCCAGCTCGGAGGGCTGGAGCTCCTACAATGAGCAGTTCTTC.

This clonotype was seen at least ten times. This chain connects TRBV28 to TRBJ2-5; 10 bases are shared with TRBD2. Germline loops: CDR1 MDHEN, CDR2 SYDVKM. The CDR3 totals 17 residues. The ends lost 8 bases at V and 2 bases at J; junction bases unmatched: 14. The CDR3 bases are TGTGCCAGCGGATCATGGGGGGGACTAGCGAATCAAGAGACCCAGTACTTC. It specifies CASGSWGGLANQETQYF. The variable domain in full, with the rest retrieved from reference TRBV28 and TRBJ2-5, is DVKVTQSSRYLVKRTGEKVFLECVQDMDHENMFWYRQDPGLGLRLIYFSYDVKMKEKGDIPEGYSVSREKKERFSLILESASTNQTSMYLCASGSWGGLANQETQYFGPGTRLLVL.